Each of the 6 T cell receptor beta chains below was sequenced from the same sample in a study of T cells expressing NK-cell markers (dated by TCRdb to 2020 to 2021). The library was built by means of 5' RACE. TCRdb shows the sequencer as Illumina HiSeq 2000. Reads reprocessed by TCRdb are summarized as one entry per CDR3 protein sequence, and DNA is absent. This sample's table carries 300,000 or so distinct CDR3 sequences. The ten most abundant clones make up around 3.9% of the sample. What was sequenced was blood T cells: a sorted CD56 or NKG2C T cell subset, CD4+ or CD8+ T cells, or bulk PBMC T cells (not recorded which). Receptors were obtained from a woman between 18 and 75 years old in good health.

V is TRBV7-2 and J is TRBJ1-1; TCRdb proposes TRBD1, but this gene call is untestable without DNA. The CDR3 has 15 residues. Germline assignment: CDR1 SGHTA and CDR2 FQGNSA. The CDR3 sequence: CASSLVQGARTEAFF. The full variable domain, with the rest looked up from reference TRBV7-2 and TRBJ1-1, is GAGVSQSPSNKVTEKGKDVELRCDPISGHTALYWYRQSLGQGLEFLIYFQGNSAPDKSGLPSDRFSAERTGGSVSTLTIQRTQQEDSAVYLCASSLVQGARTEAFFGQGTRLTVV.

The chain links TRBV6-2 or TRBV6-3 to TRBJ2-7; TCRdb gives TRBD2 as the D gene, but with no DNA this cannot be confirmed. The CDR3 extends over 15 amino acids. Germline V gene lookup returns CDR1 MNHEY and CDR2 SVGEGT. CDR3 sequence reads: CASKIGTSGTYEQYF.

The gene calls are TRBV20-1 and TRBJ2-1. Per germline, CDR1 DFQATT and CDR2 SNEGSKA (reference sequence). CDR3 length: 13 amino acids. The chain's CDR3 is CSAPGNYYNEQFF.

The chain is built from TRBV5-6 and TRBJ1-5. Germline assignment: CDR1 SGHDT and CDR2 YYEEEE. CDR3 length: 15 residues. The chain's CDR3 is CASSLHRLSNQPQHF.

The J gene is TRBJ2-1, the V gene TRBV5-4; TCRdb's D call of TRBD1 is untestable without DNA. CDR1 SGHNT and CDR2 YYREEE come from the germline V gene (reference sequence). This CDR3 comprises 13 residues. CDR3 loop: CASSRGQINEQFF.

The V call is TRBV19, the J call TRBJ1-2; TCRdb returns TRBD1, unconfirmable since there is no DNA. This CDR3 comprises 15 residues. Per the germline V gene, CDR1 is LNHDA and CDR2 is SQIVND (reference sequence). This chain's CDR3 is CASSTTGTANYGYTF.